These 8 T cell receptor beta chains originate from one sample sequenced in a study of blood T cell repertoires in COVID-19 (TCRdb year 2020). The library was prepared using the immunoSEQ multiplex PCR assay. TCRdb provides this immuneACCESS table in a form limited to in-frame rearrangements. Some clones are lacking; in checked studies, under half of them reflect an unresolved V gene, and why the rest are absent is not known. In all, the sample holds roughly 80,000 clones, and roughly 80% of those were seen once. Jointly, the top ten make up approximately 6.2% of the sample. Material for sequencing was peripheral blood. The source of these receptors is a man aged 55-75 years with active or convalescent COVID-19.

This clone was observed a few times. The chain is built from TRBV28 and TRBJ2-7; D possibly corresponds to TRBD1 (5 bases). The CDR3 sequence is 15 residues long. Trimming took 2 bases from V and 1 from J, leaving 12 bases between them. Germline CDR1 is MDHEN and CDR2 is SYDVKM. The DNA of the CDR3 is TGTGCCAGCAGTTTAATCGCGGCAGGGTCCTACGAGCAGTACTTC. It encodes CASSLIAAGSYEQYF.

This chain links TRBV7-3 with TRBJ2-5, with 11 bases matching TRBD1. Germline trimming cut 5 bases from V and 4 bases from J; bases unmatched to any gene: 9. This CDR3 is 16 amino acids long. Germline CDR1 and CDR2: SGHTA and FQGTGA. In DNA form, the CDR3 reads TGTGCCAGCAGCCACGGGACAGGGGGAATCGGAGAGACCCAGTACTTC. Encoded protein: CASSHGTGGIGETQYF.

The chain links TRBV28 to TRBJ1-1, with D uncertain. CDR1 is MDHEN and CDR2 is SYDVKM in the germline V gene. CDR3 length: 13 residues. V gave up 3 bases and J gave up 10 bases, with 15 bases separating them. The CDR3 loop reads CASSLPGIDTAFF. CDR3 DNA sequence: TGTGCCAGCAGTTTGCCAGGCATAGACACAGCTTTCTTT.

The gene calls are TRBV7-8 and TRBJ2-3; 10 bases match TRBD2. Germline V gene data show CDR1 as SGHVS and CDR2 as FQNEAQ. The CDR3 spans 16 residues. Trimming took 4 bases from V and 2 from J; bases not matched to a gene: 6. Written as DNA, the CDR3 is TGTGCCAGCAGCTCTGTAGCGGGGGGAACCACAGATACGCAGTATTTT. This sequence encodes CASSSVAGGTTDTQYF.

J is TRBJ1-5 and V is TRBV21-1. TRBV21-1 constitutes a pseudogene. This CDR3 spans 15 amino acids. DNA of the CDR3: TGTGCCAGCAGCAAGGCGGTGGGTAGCAATCAGCCCCAGCATTTT. It specifies CASSKAVGSNQPQHF.

This clone is a singleton in its sample. CDR3 DNA sequence: TGCGCCAGCAGCCAGACAGGGAGCTCCTATGGCTACACCTTC. The encoded protein is CASSQTGSSYGYTF. This chain uses TRBV4-3 with TRBJ1-2, with 7 positions matching TRBD1. The CDR3 contains 14 residues. In germline, CDR1 is LGHNA, CDR2 YSLEER. V trimming: 3 bases; J trimming: 4 bases; junction bases outside the gene matches: 5.

This clone was detected only once. This chain's CDR3 is CASSLVTGLTNTEAFF. The CDR3, as DNA: TGTGCCAGCAGCTTGGTTACAGGTCTAACGAACACTGAAGCTTTCTTT. The chain uses TRBV5-6 and TRBJ1-1; D is possibly TRBD1 (5 bases). The V end was cut by 0 bases, the J end by 1 base, with 13 bases between. Germline lookup yields CDR1 SGHDT and CDR2 YYEEEE. The CDR3 is 16 amino acids.

This clone appeared a few times. This chain links TRBV6-5 with TRBJ2-3; 9 bases align to TRBD1. V was pared by 6 bases and J by 2 bases, with 6 bases of the junction left unmatched. Germline V CDR1 and CDR2: MNHEY, SVGAGI. The CDR3 contains 15 residues. As DNA, the CDR3 is TGTGCCAGCAGATCCGGGACAGGGAACACAGATACGCAGTATTTT. Protein sequence: CASRSGTGNTDTQYF.